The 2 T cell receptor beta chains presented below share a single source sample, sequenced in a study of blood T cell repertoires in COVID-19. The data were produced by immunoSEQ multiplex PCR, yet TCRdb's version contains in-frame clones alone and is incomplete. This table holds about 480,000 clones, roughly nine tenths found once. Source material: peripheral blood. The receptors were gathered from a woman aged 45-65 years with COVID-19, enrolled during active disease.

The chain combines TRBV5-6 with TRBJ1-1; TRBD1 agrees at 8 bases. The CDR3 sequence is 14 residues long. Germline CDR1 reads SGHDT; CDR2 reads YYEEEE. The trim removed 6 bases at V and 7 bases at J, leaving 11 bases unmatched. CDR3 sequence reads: CASIRSTGEGEAFF. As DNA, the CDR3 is TGTGCCAGCATCCGATCGACAGGGGAGGGTGAAGCTTTCTTT. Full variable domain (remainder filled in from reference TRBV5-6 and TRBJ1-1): DAGVTQSPTHLIKTRGQQVTLRCSPKSGHDTVSWYQQALGQGPQFIFQYYEEEERQRGNFPDRFSGHQFPNYSSELNVNALLLGDSALYLCASIRSTGEGEAFFGQGTRLTVV.

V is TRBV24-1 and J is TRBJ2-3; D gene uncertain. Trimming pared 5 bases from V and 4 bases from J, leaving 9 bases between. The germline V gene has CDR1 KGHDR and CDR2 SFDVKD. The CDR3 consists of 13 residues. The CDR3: CATSVGESDTQYF. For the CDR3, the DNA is TGTGCCACCAGTGTTGGAGAATCAGATACGCAGTATTTT.